Listed here are 31 T cell receptor beta chains from one sample, sequenced in a study of blood T cell repertoires in COVID-19. Assay: immunoSEQ multiplex PCR; the TCRdb copy retains only in-frame clones and omits some. The sample lists about 520,000 clones; approximately 85% were seen once. Sample: peripheral blood. Source of these receptors: a human donor in a cohort sampled during active COVID-19.

This chain links TRBV7-3 with TRBJ2-1; 7 positions match TRBD2. J lost 7 bases, V lost 5 bases, and 5 bases had no gene match. The CDR3 contains 13 residues. Germline-derived CDR1 and CDR2 are SGHTA and FQGTGA. The CDR3 loop is CASSPGRENEQFF. CDR3 nucleotide sequence: TGTGCCAGCAGCCCAGGGCGGGAGAATGAGCAGTTCTTC.

This clone was seen more than once but under ten times. This chain joins TRBV2 and TRBJ1-1; unclear D gene. The germline gives CDR1 SNHLY, CDR2 FYNNEI. The CDR3 loop spans 14 amino acids. The germline V and J ends were trimmed by 4 bases and 6 bases, with 15 bases remaining between them. The CDR3 DNA reads as TGTGCCAGCAGTGGCGGGGTGCTAGCTCCTGAAGCTTTCTTT. Its translation is CASSGGVLAPEAFF.

This clone appeared once. This chain links TRBV14 with TRBJ1-1; D perhaps matches TRBD1 (5 bases). The germline gives CDR1 SGHDN, CDR2 FVKESK. The CDR3 is 15 amino acids. V was cut by 0 bases and J by 5 bases, with 13 bases left in between. The CDR3 nucleotides read TGTGCCAGCAGCCAAGATTTCCCAGGGAGGACTGAAGCTTTCTTT. This codes for CASSQDFPGRTEAFF.

The chain links TRBV6-5 to TRBJ1-2; possibly TRBD1 for D (6 bases). V was trimmed by 7 bases and J by 8 bases, leaving 14 bases between them. CDR1 and CDR2 from the germline V gene are MNHEY and SVGAGI. CDR3 length: 12 amino acids. The CDR3 loop reads CASTLAGGGYTF. CDR3 DNA: TGTGCCAGCACCCTAGCGGGGGGCGGCTACACCTTC.

This chain connects TRBV7-9 to TRBJ2-1, with D perhaps TRBD2 (5 bases). CDR3 length: 15 amino acids. In germline, CDR1 is SEHNR, CDR2 FQNEAQ (reference sequence). Trimming left V 4 bases short and J 0 bases short, with 10 bases between. CDR3 in amino acids: CASSSPGSSYNEQFF. The CDR3, as DNA: TGTGCCAGCAGCTCGCCGGGAAGCTCCTACAATGAGCAGTTCTTC.

V usage is TRBV4-1 and J usage is TRBJ1-2; D gene uncertain. The CDR3 is made up of 12 amino acids. V lost 0 bases, J lost 6 bases, and 5 bases lay in between. Germline V CDR1 and CDR2: MGHRA, YSYEKL. The CDR3 DNA reads TGCGCCAGCAGCCAAGAGAGGGATGGCTACACCTTC. It yields the protein CASSQERDGYTF.

The chain combines TRBV13 with TRBJ2-7; 9 bases map to TRBD2. The CDR3 length is 14 residues. Germline V gene sequence: CDR1 PRHDT, CDR2 FYEKMQ (reference sequence). With 4 bases clipped from V and 4 bases from J, the junction kept 5 bases outside the gene matches. CDR3 residues: CASSSREGLYEQYF. Here the CDR3 DNA reads TGTGCCAGCAGCTCGCGGGAGGGCCTTTACGAGCAGTACTTC.

The chain links TRBV11-2 to TRBJ1-1; D gene ambiguous. The germline V gene has CDR1 SGHAT and CDR2 FQNNGV. V lost 4 bases and J 2 bases, leaving 11 bases between the germline ends. The CDR3 runs to 14 residues. CDR3 sequence reads: CASSSTGVNTEAFF. CDR3 nucleotide sequence: TGTGCCAGCAGCTCAACGGGAGTAAACACTGAAGCTTTCTTT.

The chain uses TRBV19 and TRBJ1-5; TRBD1 aligns across 8 bases. V gave up 6 bases and J gave up 2 bases; unmatched junction bases: 6. From germline, CDR1 is LNHDA and CDR2 SQIVND (reference sequence). The CDR3 has 15 amino acids. For the CDR3, the DNA is TGTGCCAGTAGAACGGACAGGGTAGGCAATCAGCCCCAGCATTTT. Amino acids: CASRTDRVGNQPQHF. The full variable domain, rest sourced from reference TRBV19 and TRBJ1-5, is DGGITQSPKYLFRKEGQNVTLSCEQNLNHDAMYWYRQDPGQGLRLIYYSQIVNDFQKGDIAEGYSVSREKKESFPLTVTSAQKNPTAFYLCASRTDRVGNQPQHFGDGTRLSIL.

V and J are TRBV5-4 and TRBJ2-2; D not resolved. The V and J ends lost 0 bases and 3 bases respectively, with 12 bases between them. CDR3 length: 16 residues. The germline CDR1 and CDR2 sequences are SGHNT and YYREEE (reference sequence). As DNA, the CDR3 is TGTGCCAGCAGCTTGGGACCTACTACGGACACCGGGGAGCTGTTTTTT. This sequence encodes CASSLGPTTDTGELFF.

In this sample, this clone turned up many times. At the DNA level, this CDR3 is encoded by other sequences in the same sample as well. The CDR3 nucleotides are TGCGCCAGCAGCCAAGGGACTACGAACACCGGGGAGCTGTTTTTT. Translation: CASSQGTTNTGELFF. The chain is built from TRBV4-3 and TRBJ2-2, with a tentative D call TRBD2 (6 bases). Trimming took 1 base from V and 0 from J, leaving 6 bases between them. Germline V gene sequence: CDR1 LGHNA, CDR2 YSLEER. The CDR3 extends over 15 amino acids.

J is TRBJ2-3 and V is TRBV4-2; 8 bases are shared with TRBD2. The V segment lost 1 base and the J segment 2 bases; nucleotides outside the gene matches: 8. CDR3 length: 17 amino acids. CDR1 is LGHNA and CDR2 is YNFKEQ in the germline V gene. Here the CDR3 reads CASSQAATSGHTDTQYF. In DNA form, the CDR3 reads TGTGCCAGCAGCCAAGCGGCTACTAGCGGACACACAGATACGCAGTATTTT.

The chain combines TRBV30 with TRBJ1-6; 8 bases map to TRBD1. Germline CDR1 reads GTSNPN; CDR2 reads SVGIG (reference sequence). CDR3 length: 18 amino acids. Trimming at V came to 5 bases and at J to 0 bases, leaving 12 bases not matched to a gene. CDR3 sequence (DNA): TGTGCCTGGGGATTTAGACAGGGGACCGGCTCCTATAATTCACCCCTCCACTTT. This sequence encodes CAWGFRQGTGSYNSPLHF.

The genes are TRBV10-3 and TRBJ1-2, with no clear D. Deletions cut 2 bases from V and 2 bases from J, with 12 bases between. The CDR3 length is 15 residues. CDR1 and CDR2 from the germline V gene are ENHRY and SYGVKD. The CDR3 protein is CAISEPELSNYGYTF. DNA of the CDR3: TGTGCCATCAGTGAGCCCGAGCTGTCGAACTATGGCTACACCTTC.

V usage is TRBV19 and J usage is TRBJ2-1, with D possibly being TRBD1 (6 bases). V dropped 6 bases and J dropped 0 bases, with 15 bases sitting between them. The CDR3 loop spans 16 amino acids. The germline V gene encodes CDR1 LNHDA and CDR2 SQIVND (reference sequence). CDR3 sequence (DNA): TGTGCCAGTAGCCCTTATAAGGGGGACTCCTACAATGAGCAGTTCTTC. It encodes CASSPYKGDSYNEQFF.

The genes are TRBV5-6 and TRBJ1-5, with TRBD1 as a possible D gene (6 bases). The CDR3 extends over 16 amino acids. The germline CDR1 and CDR2 sequences are SGHDT and YYEEEE. Trimming removed 1 base at V and 2 bases at J, with 13 bases between. The CDR3 DNA sequence: TGTGCCAGCAGCTTGAGGGGGTTGAGAGGCAATCAGCCCCAGCATTTT. It translates to CASSLRGLRGNQPQHF.

This rearrangement joins TRBV4-1 to TRBJ2-1, with 7 bases identical to TRBD2. The V and J ends lost 2 bases and 4 bases, in that order; junction bases with no gene match: 11. The length of the CDR3 is 17 residues. Per germline, CDR1 MGHRA and CDR2 YSYEKL. DNA for the CDR3: TGCGCCAGCAGCCAAACTAGCGACTCCAGTAAGTACAATGAGCAGTTCTTC. As protein: CASSQTSDSSKYNEQFF.

The chain is built from TRBV10-3 and TRBJ2-6; D is unclear. The CDR3 extends over 14 amino acids. Between the trimmed V and J ends, which lost 7 bases and 2 bases, there was a span of 9 bases. Germline loops: CDR1 ENHRY, CDR2 SYGVKD. CDR3 sequence: CAITRHPGANVLTF. CDR3 coding DNA: TGTGCCATCACTCGACACCCTGGGGCCAACGTCCTGACTTTC.

V usage is TRBV7-9 and J usage is TRBJ2-3; 8 bases match TRBD2. With 5 bases clipped from V and 5 bases from J, the junction kept 12 bases outside the gene matches. CDR1 and CDR2 (germline): SEHNR, FQNEAQ (reference sequence). The CDR3 is made up of 16 amino acids. CDR3 sequence: CASSRRSGSWVDTQYF. For the CDR3, the DNA is TGTGCCAGCAGCCGTAGAAGCGGGAGTTGGGTAGATACGCAGTATTTT. Complete variable domain (other parts from reference TRBV7-9 and TRBJ2-3): DTGVSQNPRHKITKRGQNVTFRCDPISEHNRLYWYRQTLGQGPEFLTYFQNEAQLEKSRLLSDRFSAERPKGSFSTLEIQRTEQGDSAMYLCASSRRSGSWVDTQYFGPGTRLTVL.

The chain is built from TRBV28 and TRBJ2-5, with TRBD1 matching 9 bases. The CDR3 spans 15 residues. The germline gives CDR1 MDHEN, CDR2 SYDVKM. Trimming took 6 bases from V and 4 from J; bases not matched to a gene: 9. The CDR3 is CASSRGQGFRETQYF. The CDR3 DNA reads TGTGCCAGCAGCCGGGGACAGGGCTTCCGAGAGACCCAGTACTTC. The full variable domain, its missing parts supplied by reference TRBV28 and TRBJ2-5, is DVKVTQSSRYLVKRTGEKVFLECVQDMDHENMFWYRQDPGLGLRLIYFSYDVKMKEKGDIPEGYSVSREKKERFSLILESASTNQTSMYLCASSRGQGFRETQYFGPGTRLLVL.

CDR3 DNA sequence: TGTGCCAGCAGTCCACCCGGGACTATTAACAATGAGCAGTTCTTC. It translates to CASSPPGTINNEQFF. The chain employs TRBV28 and TRBJ2-1; 7 positions match TRBD2. CDR1 and CDR2 (germline): MDHEN, SYDVKM. V trimming: 5 bases; J trimming: 5 bases; junction bases outside the gene matches: 9. The CDR3 is 15 amino acids. Combining the CDR3 with reference TRBV28 and TRBJ2-1 gives the whole variable domain DVKVTQSSRYLVKRTGEKVFLECVQDMDHENMFWYRQDPGLGLRLIYFSYDVKMKEKGDIPEGYSVSREKKERFSLILESASTNQTSMYLCASSPPGTINNEQFFGPGTRLTVL.

The rearrangement links TRBV7-9 to TRBJ2-1; 12 positions match TRBD2. V was clipped by 4 bases and J by 7 bases; unmatched bases: 14. Germline V gene data show CDR1 as SEHNR and CDR2 as FQNEAQ (reference sequence). CDR3 length: 18 residues. CDR3 amino acids: CASSYSYWTSGEPNEQFF. The DNA for the CDR3 is TGTGCCAGCAGCTATTCTTACTGGACTAGCGGGGAGCCTAATGAGCAGTTCTTC.

This rearrangement joins TRBV7-2 to TRBJ1-4; D possibly corresponds to TRBD1 (6 bases). V lost 4 bases and J lost 7, with 10 bases in between. The CDR3 is 13 residues long. The germline CDR1 and CDR2 sequences are SGHTA and FQGNSA. The CDR3 here is CASSSRDTEKLFF. CDR3 nucleotides: TGTGCCAGCAGCTCCCGGGACACTGAAAAACTGTTTTTT.

About this clone itself: A much more abundant neighbour one base away suggests this may be a read error. V usage is TRBV7-2 and J usage is TRBJ2-1; no clear D gene. With 1 base removed from V and 7 bases from J, the gap between germline ends came to 5 bases. CDR3 length equals 12 residues. Germline loops: CDR1 SGHTA, CDR2 FQGNSA. The CDR3 coding sequence is TGTGCCAGCAGCTTAGTAGAAAATGAGCAGTTCTTC. It codes for CASSLVENEQFF.

The chain links TRBV27 to TRBJ2-7; TRBD1 matches at 8 bases. With V trimmed by 1 base and J by 0 bases, 5 bases remained unmatched. Germline loops: CDR1 MNHEY, CDR2 SMNVEV (reference sequence). The length of the CDR3 is 16 residues. DNA for the CDR3: TGTGCCAGCAGTTTATTGGGGGACAGGAGCTCCTACGAGCAGTACTTC. Translating gives CASSLLGDRSSYEQYF.

This clone was counted once. The V and J genes are TRBV5-1 and TRBJ1-6; the match to TRBD1 covers 10 bases. Germline CDR1 and CDR2: SGHRS and YFSETQ. The J segment lost 7 bases and the V segment lost 1 base, leaving 11 bases of the junction unmatched. The CDR3 contains 18 residues. Here the CDR3 reads CASSLFSSDRGNNSPLHF. The CDR3 coding sequence is TGCGCCAGCAGCTTGTTCTCTTCGGACAGGGGGAACAATTCACCCCTCCACTTT.

The genes are TRBV5-1 and TRBJ1-1, with 10 bases identical to TRBD1. V gave up 4 bases and J gave up 3 bases; unmatched junction bases: 12. The CDR3 totals 17 residues. Per germline, CDR1 SGHRS and CDR2 YFSETQ. The CDR3 nucleotides are TGCGCCAGCAGCCCTGGGACAGGGGTGGGGGTAGACACTGAAGCTTTCTTT. Amino acid sequence: CASSPGTGVGVDTEAFF.

This clone came up once. This chain connects TRBV28 to TRBJ2-7; 11 bases agree with TRBD1. Germline V gene sequence: CDR1 MDHEN, CDR2 SYDVKM. This CDR3 is built from 15 residues. With V trimmed by 5 bases and J by 9 bases, 12 bases remained unmatched. The CDR3 loop reads CASSLSDRGRFGQYF. The CDR3 nucleotides are TGTGCCAGCAGTCTATCGGACAGGGGGCGTTTTGGGCAGTACTTC.

The V gene is TRBV3-1 (or the pseudogene TRBV3-2), the J gene TRBJ2-3; no reliable D call. The ends were cut back, 3 bases at V and 0 bases at J, with 7 bases in the middle. The germline V gene encodes CDR1 LGHDT and CDR2 YNNKEL (reference sequence). The CDR3 is made up of 14 amino acids. In nucleotides, the CDR3 is TGTGCCAGCAGCCACGCTCTAAGCACAGATACGCAGTATTTT. This translates into CASSHALSTDTQYF.

The V call is TRBV18, the J call TRBJ2-7; maybe TRBD1 (5 bases). This CDR3 comprises 15 residues. Trimming removed 2 bases from V and 1 base from J, with 12 bases in between. In germline, CDR1 is KGHSH, CDR2 LQKENI. The CDR3: CASSPNVGPSYEQYF. Written as DNA, the CDR3 is TGTGCCAGCTCACCAAACGTGGGGCCATCCTACGAGCAGTACTTC.

This clone appeared a single time. Written as DNA, the CDR3 is TGTGCCAGCAGCCAAGTACAGGGATACGAGCAGTACTTC. As protein: CASSQVQGYEQYF. The rearrangement uses TRBV3-1 (or the pseudogene TRBV3-2) and TRBJ2-7; tentative D call: TRBD1 (6 bases). The CDR3 is 13 amino acids. Germline CDR1 is LGHDT and CDR2 is YNNKEL (reference sequence). Trimming pared 1 base from V and 4 bases from J, leaving 8 bases between.